Listed here are 5 T cell receptor beta chains from one sample, sequenced in a study of response to subunit inactivated influenza vaccine. TCRdb recomputed calls from the RT-PCR reads with MiXCR, one row per CDR3 protein. This table has approximately 250,000 distinct CDR3 sequences, roughly an eighth appearing once. The sample consisted of non-naive T cells sorted from PBMCs, taken roughly 15 days before vaccination. The receptors originated from a man aged 50 or older who received an inactivated influenza vaccine.

This clonotype was counted many times. V gene TRBV11-2 combines with J gene TRBJ2-5, with 7 bases identical to TRBD2. With 1 base clipped from V and 9 bases from J, the junction kept 8 bases outside the gene matches. This CDR3 comprises 14 residues. Germline V gene sequence: CDR1 SGHAT, CDR2 FQNNGV. In DNA, the CDR3 is TGTGCCAGCAGCTTAGGGACGTGGGGAGGGGCCCAGTACTTC. Translating gives CASSLGTWGGAQYF.

This clonotype was observed a handful of times. V and J are TRBV5-6 and TRBJ2-1, with D perhaps matching TRBD2 (6 bases). Deletions cut 2 bases from V and 1 base from J, with 13 bases between. The CDR3 length is 16 residues. CDR1 and CDR2 (germline): SGHDT, YYEEEE. The CDR3 protein is CASSFGGFGSYNEQFF. CDR3 in DNA: TGTGCCAGCAGCTTCGGGGGTTTCGGTTCCTACAATGAGCAGTTCTTC.

Ten or more counts support this clonotype. This chain connects TRBV6-2 or TRBV6-3 to TRBJ2-5, with D unresolved. V lost 6 bases, J lost 5 bases, and 7 bases lay in between. CDR1 and CDR2 from the germline V gene are MNHEY and SVGEGT. The CDR3 consists of 11 residues. As DNA, the CDR3 is TGTGCCAGCAGCTATTCGGAGACCCAGTACTTC. It translates to CASSYSETQYF.

This clonotype has more than one count but fewer than ten. The J gene is TRBJ2-7, the V gene TRBV20-1; 14 bases are a match to TRBD2. Trimming took 6 bases from V and 6 from J; bases not matched to a gene: 7. CDR1 and CDR2 (germline): DFQATT, SNEGSKA (reference sequence). CDR3 size: 14 residues. In DNA, the CDR3 is TGCAGTGCAGCACCGGGACTAGCGGGAGCCGAGCAGTACTTC. Protein sequence: CSAAPGLAGAEQYF.

This clonotype has ten or more counts. The rearrangement joins TRBV20-1 to TRBJ1-6; maybe TRBD1 (5 bases). With 4 bases removed from V and 10 bases from J, the gap between germline ends came to 14 bases. CDR1 DFQATT and CDR2 SNEGSKA come from the germline V gene (reference sequence). The CDR3 has 13 residues. This CDR3 is CSATGRSGSPLHF. The DNA for the CDR3 is TGCAGTGCTACAGGGCGAAGTGGATCACCCCTCCACTTT.